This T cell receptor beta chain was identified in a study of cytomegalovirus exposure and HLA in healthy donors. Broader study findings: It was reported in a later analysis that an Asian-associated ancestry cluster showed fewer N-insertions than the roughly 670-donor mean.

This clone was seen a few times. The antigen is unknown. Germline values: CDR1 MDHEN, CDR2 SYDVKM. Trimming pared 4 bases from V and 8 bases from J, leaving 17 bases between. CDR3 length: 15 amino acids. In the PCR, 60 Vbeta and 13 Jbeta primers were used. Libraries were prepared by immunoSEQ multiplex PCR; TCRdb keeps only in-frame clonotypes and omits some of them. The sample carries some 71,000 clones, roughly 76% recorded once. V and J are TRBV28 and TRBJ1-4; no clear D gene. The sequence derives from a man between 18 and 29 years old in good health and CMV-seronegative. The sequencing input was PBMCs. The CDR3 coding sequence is TGTGCCAGCAGTTCCCCTGATCGTTTTCGGGAAAAACTGTTTTTT. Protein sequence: CASSSPDRFREKLFF. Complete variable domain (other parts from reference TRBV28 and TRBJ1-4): DVKVTQSSRYLVKRTGEKVFLECVQDMDHENMFWYRQDPGLGLRLIYFSYDVKMKEKGDIPEGYSVSREKKERFSLILESASTNQTSMYLCASSSPDRFREKLFFGSGTQLSVL.